This T cell receptor beta chain is from a study of OX40 agonist ivuxolimab in advanced cancers. Overall study context: Ivuxolimab, an antibody acting as an agonist of OX40 (CD134), was used to treat patients. Prior therapy, whether anti-PD-1, anti-PD-L1 or anti-CTLA-4, was allowed, and roughly 40% had some.

Broader study findings: Doses of 0.1 to 3.0 mg/kg were accompanied by clonal expansion of CD4+ and CD8+ blood T cells by week 6. Clonal expansion was among the lowest in partial responders at 0.1-3.0 mg/kg, especially CD8+.

Comment on this clone: As yet, its antigen is unknown.

TCRdb keeps only in-frame clones here, not all; method: immunoSEQ multiplex PCR. The sample includes 50,000 to 80,000 clones, 91% of them seen just once. The sequences come from CD4+ or CD8+ T cells sorted from blood, collected in a trial of the OX40 agonist ivuxolimab. The sequence derives from an adult with an advanced solid tumor such as melanoma, head and neck, liver or kidney cancer.

The CDR3 sequence: CASSFRLPIYTF. CDR3 nucleotide sequence: TGTGCCAGCAGCTTCCGTCTACCGATCTACACCTTC. V and J are TRBV5-6 and TRBJ1-2; D uncertain. The CDR3 is 12 amino acids. Trimming shortened V by 2 bases and J by 10 bases, and 12 bases separated the two germline ends. Looked up from germline, CDR1 is SGHDT and CDR2 is YYEEEE.